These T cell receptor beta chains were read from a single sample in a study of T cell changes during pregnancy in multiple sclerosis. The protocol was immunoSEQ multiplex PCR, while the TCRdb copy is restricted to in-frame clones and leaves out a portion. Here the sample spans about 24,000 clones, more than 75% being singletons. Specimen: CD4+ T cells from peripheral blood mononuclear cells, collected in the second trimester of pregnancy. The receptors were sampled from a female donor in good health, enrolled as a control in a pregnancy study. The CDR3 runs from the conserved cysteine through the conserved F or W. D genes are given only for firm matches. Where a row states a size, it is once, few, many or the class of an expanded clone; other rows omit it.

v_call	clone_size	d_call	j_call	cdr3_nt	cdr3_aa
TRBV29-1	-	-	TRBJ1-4	TGCAGCGTTGGTGGGGGGGGCGTCGGGAAGGAAAAACTGTTTTTT	CSVGGGGVGKEKLFF
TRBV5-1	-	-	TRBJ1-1	TGCGCCAGCAGCTTGGGACAGCACACTGAAGCTTTCTTT	CASSLGQHTEAFF
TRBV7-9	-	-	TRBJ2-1	TGTGCCAGCAGCCCCTTTACGAGGGAGCTTGAGCAGTTCTTC	CASSPFTRELEQFF
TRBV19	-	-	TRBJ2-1	TGTGCCAGTCTGGGAGACAGGTACAATGAGCAGTTCTTC	CASLGDRYNEQFF
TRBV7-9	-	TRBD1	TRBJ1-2	TGTGCCAGCACCCCAGGACAGGGGGCATTTGGCTACACCTTC	CASTPGQGAFGYTF
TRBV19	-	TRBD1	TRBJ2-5	TGTGCCGCGGAAGCTGACAGGGGTAGAGGGGAGACCCAGTACTTC	CAAEADRGRGETQYF
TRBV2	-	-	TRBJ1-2	TGTGCCAGCAGTGGGCAGTTCTATGGCTACACCTTC	CASSGQFYGYTF
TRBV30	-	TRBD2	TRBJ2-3	TGTGCCTGGAGTGTACTAGCGGCTCACACAGATACGCAGTATTTT	CAWSVLAAHTDTQYF
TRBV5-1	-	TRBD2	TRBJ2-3	TGCGCCAGCAGCTTGACCCGACTAGCGGGAGTAACAGATACGCAGTATTTT	CASSLTRLAGVTDTQYF
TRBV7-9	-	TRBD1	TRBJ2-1	TGTGCCAGCAGCTCCCGACAGGGGGCGGTCAGTGAGCAGTTCTTC	CASSSRQGAVSEQFF
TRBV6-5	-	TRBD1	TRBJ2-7	TGTGCCAGCAGACAGACAGGGGGCTACGAGCAGTACTTC	CASRQTGGYEQYF
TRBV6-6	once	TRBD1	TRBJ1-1	TGTGCCAGCAGTCCTGGACAGGGATCCGGTAGCACTGAAGCTTTCTTT	CASSPGQGSGSTEAFF
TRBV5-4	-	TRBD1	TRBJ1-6	TGTGCCAGACGTTTCGGACAGGAGCCTACGAGCTCCTATAATTCACCCCTCCACTTT	CARRFGQEPTSSYNSPLHF
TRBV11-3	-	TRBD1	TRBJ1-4	TGTGCCAGCAGTCGTACAGGGGGAGGCAATGAAAAACTGTTTTTT	CASSRTGGGNEKLFF
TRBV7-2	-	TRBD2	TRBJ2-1	TGTGCCAGCAGCTTAGGCTTAGCGGGGGGGCGAAATGAGCAGTTCTTC	CASSLGLAGGRNEQFF
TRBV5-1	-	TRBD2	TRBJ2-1	TGCGCCAGCAGCTTACGGGCGGGAGTAGACGATGAGCAGTTCTTC	CASSLRAGVDDEQFF
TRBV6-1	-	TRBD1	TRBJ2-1	TGTGCCAGCAGTGAACCGGGACAGGGCTACAATGAGCAGTTCTTC	CASSEPGQGYNEQFF
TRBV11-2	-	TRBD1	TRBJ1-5	TGTGCCAGCAGCCTGACAGGGTTCCGCAATCAGCCCCAGCATTTT	CASSLTGFRNQPQHF
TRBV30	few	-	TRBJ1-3	TGTGCCTGGGGAGGGCTGACAAGCAGAAACACCATATATTTT	CAWGGLTSRNTIYF
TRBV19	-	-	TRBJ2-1	TGTGCCAGTAGTATAGGAAGGACGCTGAAGGGGAGGAATGAGCAGTTCTTC	CASSIGRTLKGRNEQFF
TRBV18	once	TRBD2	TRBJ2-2	TGTGCCAGCTCCCCGGGCGGGAGAACTACCGGGGAGCTGTTTTTT	CASSPGGRTTGELFF
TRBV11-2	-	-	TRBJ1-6	TGTGCCAGCAGCCGTCGGACAGTCGGGAATTCACCCCTCCACTTT	CASSRRTVGNSPLHF
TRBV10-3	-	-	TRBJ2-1	TGTGCCATCAGTGTCGGCGGCGATGAGCAGTTCTTC	CAISVGGDEQFF
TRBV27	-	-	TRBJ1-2	TGTGCCAGCAGCCCGGGATTTCGGGGAGGCTACACCTTC	CASSPGFRGGYTF
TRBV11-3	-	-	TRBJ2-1	TGTGCCAGCAGTTTGCCAACAGGGTTAGAACTGTTCTTC	CASSLPTGLELFF
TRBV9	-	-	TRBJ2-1	TGTGCCAGCAGCGTAGGGGGAGACCCCTCCTACAATGAGCAGTTCTTC	CASSVGGDPSYNEQFF
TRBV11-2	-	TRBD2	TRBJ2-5	TGTGCCAGCAGCTTAAACGGACTAGCGGGGGGGGCAGAGACCCAGTACTTC	CASSLNGLAGGAETQYF
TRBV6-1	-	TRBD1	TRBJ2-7	TGTGCCAGCACTTTAGGGACAGCCGACTACGAGCAGTACTTC	CASTLGTADYEQYF
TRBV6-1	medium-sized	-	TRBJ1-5	TGTGCCAGCAGTGAAGACAGAATAAGCAATCAGCCCCAGCATTTT	CASSEDRISNQPQHF
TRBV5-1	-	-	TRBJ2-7	TGCGCCAGCAGCTTGGAGGGGGCCTACGAGCAGTACTTC	CASSLEGAYEQYF
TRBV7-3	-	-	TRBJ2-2	TGTGCCAGCAGCCCGGAAGGGACCGGGGGGCTGTTTTTT	CASSPEGTGGLFF
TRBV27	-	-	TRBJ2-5	TGTGCCAGCGCGGGACTCCTGAGAGAGACCCAGTACTTC	CASAGLLRETQYF
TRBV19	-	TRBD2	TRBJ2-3	TGTGCCAGTAGTCCTACCCTAGGAGCGGGGGGCACAGATACGCAGTATTTT	CASSPTLGAGGTDTQYF
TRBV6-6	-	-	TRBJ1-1	TGTGCCGGCAGTTACTTACAACTGAACACTGAAGCTTTCTTT	CAGSYLQLNTEAFF
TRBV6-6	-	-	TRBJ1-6	TGTGCCAGCAGTTACGCCCCCGGGGATAATTCACCCCTCCACTTT	CASSYAPGDNSPLHF
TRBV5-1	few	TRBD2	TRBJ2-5	TGCGCCAGCAGCCGATGGGGGGGAGAGGGGGAGACCCAGTACTTC	CASSRWGGEGETQYF
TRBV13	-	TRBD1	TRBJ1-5	TGTGCCAGCAGGAAACAGGGGGCAGCTCAGCCCCAGCATTTT	CASRKQGAAQPQHF
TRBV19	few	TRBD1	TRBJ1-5	TGTGCCAGTAGTAAGTCTCCCGGGACAGGCAATCAGCCCCAGCATTTT	CASSKSPGTGNQPQHF